This T cell receptor (beta chain) was captured by sequencing in a study of graft-versus-host responses after intestinal transplantation (TCRdb year 2021). In the study overall: Multivisceral, liver-intestinal, or isolated intestinal transplants were received by the recipients. Every recipient was given anti-thymocyte globulin induction, then maintenance tacrolimus and steroids for 2 to 4 years. A peak of at least 4% donor T cells among recipient peripheral blood mononuclear cells was the definition used for donor T cell macrochimerism. The cohort enrolled about two dozen intestinal transplant recipients including one retransplant, and a few patients lacking pretransplant specimens were excluded. Samples from three later patients were sequenced in-house on an Illumina MiSeq with MiXCR processing rather than by the commercial service. To identify alloreactive clones, pre-transplant mixed lymphocyte reaction products were sequenced and then compared with unstimulated pre-transplant donor and recipient T cells. Graft-versus-host and host-versus-graft alloreactive T cell clones were tracked in the graft, circulation and bone marrow after intestinal transplantation using bulk TCR-beta CDR3 sequencing.

Turning to this clone: The specificity of this receptor is unknown. Base qualities were left out, and no much larger clone turns up one base away.

Interpreted using the paper, the time point label stands for: cells obtained before transplantation from donor or recipient. CD3+CD4+ and CD3+CD8+ populations were FACS-sorted from unstimulated pre-transplant donor and recipient cells taken from spleen or lymph nodes. Sequences MGHRA (CDR1) and YSYEKL (CDR2) are obtained from the germline V gene. Trimming removed 0 bases from V and 3 bases from J; the gene matches leave 9 bases unexplained. The CDR3 sequence holds 17 residues, the cysteine and phenylalanine included. Just the 51-base CDR3 DNA is kept, in frame starting at base 1. Library preparation used the immunoSEQ multiplex PCR assay. In most patients, genomic DNA was isolated using the Qiagen DNeasy Blood and Tissue Kit and sent frozen to Adaptive Biotechnologies for TCR sequencing. High-throughput TCR-beta CDR3 sequencing of genomic DNA from most patients was performed by Adaptive Biotechnologies. As for the original processing: Adaptive's ImmunoSEQ software supplied the TCR sequencing data for 15 to 20 patients, while MiXCR and VDJtools were used to process a few other patients. To correct CD4 versus CD8 sorting errors, any sequence found in both subsets at a frequency ratio below 5:1 was removed. CDR3 nucleotide sequences shared between donor and recipient were removed because their origin could not be assigned. At least 2-fold expansion over unstimulated cells and a minimum CFSE-low frequency of 0.002% (template counts) or 0.001% (read counts) were required for clones to be classified as alloreactive. A clone was considered mappable if detected in the sequenced pre-transplant spleen, lymph node, or MLR CFSE-low populations of the donor or recipient. Cumulative frequency of alloreactive clones was calculated as a percentage of all sequences weighted by copy number. The clones in this table, taken by TCRdb from immuneACCESS, are in-frame only. Not every clone is retained; where verified, under half of the shortfall comes from an unresolved V gene, and the cause of the rest is unknown. V, J and clone size are those of that table, while D and trimming were read from the DNA. This sample comprises about 120,000 clones, 90% to 95% of them detected only once. The biggest ten clones account for around 0.12% of the sample.

Study-level results and caveats: High GvH to HvG T cell clonal ratios were observed in the allografts of patients with donor T cell macrochimerism. GvH clones were found in recipient bone marrow, and some of the GvH clones appeared earlier in ileal mucosa or blood, which is consistent with an intestinal mucosal origin. The conclusions were limited by the relatively low number and heterogeneity of the intestinal transplant patients. Peak levels of circulating GvH clones were associated with declines in HvG clones early after transplant.

The sequence was collected from a human donor who received an intestinal transplant. The source material was unstimulated CD4+ T cells sorted from spleen or lymph node cells, sampled before intestinal transplant. The sequence is built from TRBV4-1 and TRBJ2-5, with 8 central nucleotides matching TRBD2. The CDR3 region: CASSQDRGRTSKETQYF. Read as DNA, the sequence is TGCGCCAGCAGCCAAGATAGGGGTAGGACTAGCAAAGAGACCCAGTACTTC.